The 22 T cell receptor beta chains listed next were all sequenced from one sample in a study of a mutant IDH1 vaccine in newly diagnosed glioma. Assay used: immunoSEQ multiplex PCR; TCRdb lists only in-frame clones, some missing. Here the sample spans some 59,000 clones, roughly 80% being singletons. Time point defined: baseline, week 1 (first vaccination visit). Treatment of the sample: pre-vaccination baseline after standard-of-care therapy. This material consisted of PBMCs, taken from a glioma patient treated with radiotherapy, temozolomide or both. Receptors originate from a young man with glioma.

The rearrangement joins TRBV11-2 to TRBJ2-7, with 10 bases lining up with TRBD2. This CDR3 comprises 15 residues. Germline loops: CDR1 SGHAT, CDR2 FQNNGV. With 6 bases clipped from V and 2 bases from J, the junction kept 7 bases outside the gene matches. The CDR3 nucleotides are TGTGCCAGCAGAATAGGGACTAGCGACGCCTACGAGCAGTACTTC. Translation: CASRIGTSDAYEQYF.

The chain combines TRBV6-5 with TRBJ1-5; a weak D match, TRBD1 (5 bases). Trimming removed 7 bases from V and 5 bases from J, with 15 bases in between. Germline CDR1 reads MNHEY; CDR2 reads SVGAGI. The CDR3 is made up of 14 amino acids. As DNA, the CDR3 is TGTGCCAGCAAACTGCGGCGGGGGGATCAGCCCCAGCATTTT. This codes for CASKLRRGDQPQHF.

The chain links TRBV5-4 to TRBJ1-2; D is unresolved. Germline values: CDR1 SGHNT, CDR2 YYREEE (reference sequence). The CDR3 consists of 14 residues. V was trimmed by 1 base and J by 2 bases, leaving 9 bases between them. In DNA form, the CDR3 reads TGTGCCAGCAGCTTGAGTAGTCCAAACTATGGCTACACCTTC. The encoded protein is CASSLSSPNYGYTF.

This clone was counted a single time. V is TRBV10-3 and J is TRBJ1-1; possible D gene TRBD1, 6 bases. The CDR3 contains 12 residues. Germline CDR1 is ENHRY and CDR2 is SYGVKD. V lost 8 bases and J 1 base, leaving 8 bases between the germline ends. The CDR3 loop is CAIGQTNTEAFF. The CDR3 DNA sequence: TGTGCCATCGGACAGACGAACACTGAAGCTTTCTTT.

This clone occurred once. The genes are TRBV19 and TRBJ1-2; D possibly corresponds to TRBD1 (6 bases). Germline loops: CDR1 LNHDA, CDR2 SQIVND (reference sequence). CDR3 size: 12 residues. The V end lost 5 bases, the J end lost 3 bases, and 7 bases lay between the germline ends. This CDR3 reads CASSEGDYGYTF. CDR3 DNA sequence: TGTGCCAGTAGTGAGGGGGACTATGGCTACACCTTC.

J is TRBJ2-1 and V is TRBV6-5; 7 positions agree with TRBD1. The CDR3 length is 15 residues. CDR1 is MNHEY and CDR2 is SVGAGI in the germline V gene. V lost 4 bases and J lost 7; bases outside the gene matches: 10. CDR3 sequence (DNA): TGTGCCAGCAGTTTCCGGGACAGAGAAGGGAATGAGCAGTTCTTC. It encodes CASSFRDREGNEQFF.

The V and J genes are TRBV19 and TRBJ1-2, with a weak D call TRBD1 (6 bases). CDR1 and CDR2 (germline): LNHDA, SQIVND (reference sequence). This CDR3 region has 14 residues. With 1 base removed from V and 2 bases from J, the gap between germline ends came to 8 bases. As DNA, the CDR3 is TGTGCCAGTAGTATAGTGAGGGGGAACTATGGCTACACCTTC. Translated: CASSIVRGNYGYTF.

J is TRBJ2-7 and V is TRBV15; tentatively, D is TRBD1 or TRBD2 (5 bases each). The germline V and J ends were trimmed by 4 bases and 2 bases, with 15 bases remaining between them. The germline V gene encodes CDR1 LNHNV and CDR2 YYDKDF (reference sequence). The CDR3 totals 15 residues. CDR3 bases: TGTGCCACCAGCAAAGAGAGGGGTGCTACCTACGAGCAGTACTTC. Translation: CATSKERGATYEQYF. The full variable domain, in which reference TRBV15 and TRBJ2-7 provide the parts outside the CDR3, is DAMVIQNPRYQVTQFGKPVTLSCSQTLNHNVMYWYQQKSSQAPKLLFHYYDKDFNNEADTPDNFQSRRPNTSFCFLDIRSPGLGDTAMYLCATSKERGATYEQYFGPGTRLTVT.

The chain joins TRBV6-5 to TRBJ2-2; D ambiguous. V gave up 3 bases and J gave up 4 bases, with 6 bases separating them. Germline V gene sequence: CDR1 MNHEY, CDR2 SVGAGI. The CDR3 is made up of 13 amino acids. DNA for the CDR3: TGTGCCAGCAGTTATCGAAGCACCGGGGAGCTGTTTTTT. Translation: CASSYRSTGELFF.

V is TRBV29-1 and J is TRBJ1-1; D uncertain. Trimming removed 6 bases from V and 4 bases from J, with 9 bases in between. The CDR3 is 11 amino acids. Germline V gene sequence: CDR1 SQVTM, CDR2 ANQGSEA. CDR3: CSVHHLTEAFF. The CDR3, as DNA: TGCAGCGTCCACCACCTCACTGAAGCTTTCTTT.

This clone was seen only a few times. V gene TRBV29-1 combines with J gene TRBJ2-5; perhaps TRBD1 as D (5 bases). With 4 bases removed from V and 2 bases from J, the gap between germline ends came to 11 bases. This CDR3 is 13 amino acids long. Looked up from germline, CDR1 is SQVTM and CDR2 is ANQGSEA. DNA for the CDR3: TGCAGCGTTGTGACAGACATACAAGAGACCCAGTACTTC. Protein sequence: CSVVTDIQETQYF.

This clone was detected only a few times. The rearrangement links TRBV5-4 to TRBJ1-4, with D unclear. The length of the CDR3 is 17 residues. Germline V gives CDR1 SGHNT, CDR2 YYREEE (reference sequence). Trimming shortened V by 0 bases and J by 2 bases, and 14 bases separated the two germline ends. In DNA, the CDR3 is TGTGCCAGCAGCTTGGAAACGGAGAGTGGCACTAATGAAAAACTGTTTTTT. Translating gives CASSLETESGTNEKLFF.

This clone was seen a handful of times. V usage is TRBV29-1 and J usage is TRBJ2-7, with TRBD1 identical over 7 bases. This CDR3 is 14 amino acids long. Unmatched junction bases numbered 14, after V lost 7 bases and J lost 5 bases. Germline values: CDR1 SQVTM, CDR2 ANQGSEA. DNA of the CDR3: TGCAGCGCCTCATCCGGGACAGTATTTCACGAGCAGTACTTC. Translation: CSASSGTVFHEQYF.

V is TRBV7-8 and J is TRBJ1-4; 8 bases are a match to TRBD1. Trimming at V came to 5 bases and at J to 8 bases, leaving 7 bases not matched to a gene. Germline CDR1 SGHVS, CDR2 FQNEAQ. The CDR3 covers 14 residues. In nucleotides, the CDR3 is TGTGCCAGCAGCCCCGGACAGGGCCGGGAAAAACTGTTTTTT. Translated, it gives CASSPGQGREKLFF.

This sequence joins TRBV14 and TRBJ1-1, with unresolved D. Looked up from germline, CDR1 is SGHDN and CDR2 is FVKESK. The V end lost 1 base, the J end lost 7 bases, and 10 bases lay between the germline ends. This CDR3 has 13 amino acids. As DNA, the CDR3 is TGTGCCAGCAGCCAAGTAACAGTCTTTGAAGCTTTCTTT. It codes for CASSQVTVFEAFF.

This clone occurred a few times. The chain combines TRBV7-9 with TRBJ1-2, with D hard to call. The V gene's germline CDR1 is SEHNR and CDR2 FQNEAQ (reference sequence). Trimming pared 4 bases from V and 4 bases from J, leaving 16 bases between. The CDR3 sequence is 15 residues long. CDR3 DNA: TGTGCCAGCAGCTCCTCAACCCCGGGCAGCTATGGCTACACCTTC. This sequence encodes CASSSSTPGSYGYTF.

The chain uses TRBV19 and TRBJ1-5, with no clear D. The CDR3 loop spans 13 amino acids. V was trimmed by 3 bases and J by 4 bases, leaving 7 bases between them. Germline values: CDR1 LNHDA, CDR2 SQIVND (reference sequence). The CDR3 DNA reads TGTGCCAGTAGTATGGACCGTAATCAGCCCCAGCATTTT. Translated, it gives CASSMDRNQPQHF.

The CDR3 here is CASSVGITGDYQETQYF. The CDR3 DNA reads TGTGCCAGCAGCGTAGGGATAACAGGGGATTACCAAGAGACCCAGTACTTC. This rearrangement joins TRBV9 to TRBJ2-5; TRBD1 agrees at 7 bases. The V gene end was trimmed by 0 bases and the J gene end by 0 bases; junction bases not matched to a gene: 8. The CDR3 runs to 17 residues. CDR1 and CDR2 (germline): SGDLS, YYNGEE.

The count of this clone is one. The CDR3 sequence: CASSLDQSGTGYTF. The CDR3 nucleotides are TGCGCCAGCAGCTTAGACCAGTCTGGAACTGGCTACACCTTC. The rearrangement links TRBV5-1 to TRBJ1-2, with unresolved D. CDR1 is SGHRS, CDR2 YFSETQ, per germline. Trimming stripped 2 bases from V and 7 bases from J, with 15 bases between. The CDR3 consists of 14 residues.

The CDR3 region is CASSQDRGSPYEQYF. Here the CDR3 DNA reads TGCGCCAGCAGCCAAGATCGGGGCAGCCCCTACGAGCAGTACTTC. The chain employs TRBV4-3 and TRBJ2-7, with D perhaps given as TRBD1 or TRBD2 (5 bases each). Germline CDR1 LGHNA, CDR2 YSLEER. Trimming stripped 0 bases from V and 2 bases from J, with 11 bases between. CDR3 size: 15 residues.

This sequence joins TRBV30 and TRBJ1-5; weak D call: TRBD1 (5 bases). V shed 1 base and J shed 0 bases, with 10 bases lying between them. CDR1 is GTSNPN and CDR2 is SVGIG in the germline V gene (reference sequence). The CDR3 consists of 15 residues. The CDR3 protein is CAWSGRGVSNQPQHF. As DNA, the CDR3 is TGTGCCTGGAGTGGGAGAGGGGTTAGCAATCAGCCCCAGCATTTT.

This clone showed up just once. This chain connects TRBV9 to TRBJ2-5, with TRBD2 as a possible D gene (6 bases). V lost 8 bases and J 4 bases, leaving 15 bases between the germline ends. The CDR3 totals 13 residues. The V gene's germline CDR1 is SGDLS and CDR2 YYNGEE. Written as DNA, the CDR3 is TGTGCCAGTTCTTTCGGGAGTTCAGAGACCCAGTACTTC. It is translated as CASSFGSSETQYF.